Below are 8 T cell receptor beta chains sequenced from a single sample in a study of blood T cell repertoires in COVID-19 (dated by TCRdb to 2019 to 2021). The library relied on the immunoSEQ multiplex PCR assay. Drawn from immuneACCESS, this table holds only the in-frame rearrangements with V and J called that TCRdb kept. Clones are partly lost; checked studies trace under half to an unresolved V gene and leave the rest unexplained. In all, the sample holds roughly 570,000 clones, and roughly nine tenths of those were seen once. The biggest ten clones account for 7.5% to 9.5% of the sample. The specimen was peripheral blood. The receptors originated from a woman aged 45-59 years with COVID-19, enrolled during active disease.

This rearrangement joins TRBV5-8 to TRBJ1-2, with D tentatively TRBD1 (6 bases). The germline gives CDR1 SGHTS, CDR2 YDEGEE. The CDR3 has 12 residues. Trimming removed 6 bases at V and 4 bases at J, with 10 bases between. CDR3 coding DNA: TGTGCCAGCACTCTGACAGGCTATGGCTACACCTTC. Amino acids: CASTLTGYGYTF.

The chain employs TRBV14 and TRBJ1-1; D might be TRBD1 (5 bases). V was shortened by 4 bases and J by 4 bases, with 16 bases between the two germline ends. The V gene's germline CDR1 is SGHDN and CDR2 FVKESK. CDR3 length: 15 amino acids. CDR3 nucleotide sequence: TGTGCCAGCAGCCGTGGGGCAGGGAGGGTCACTGAAGCTTTCTTT. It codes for CASSRGAGRVTEAFF.

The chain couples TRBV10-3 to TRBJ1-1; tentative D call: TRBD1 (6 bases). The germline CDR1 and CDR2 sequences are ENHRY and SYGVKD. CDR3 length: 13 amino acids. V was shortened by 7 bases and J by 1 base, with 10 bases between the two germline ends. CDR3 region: CAITMTGNTEAFF. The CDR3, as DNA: TGTGCCATCACTATGACAGGGAACACTGAAGCTTTCTTT.

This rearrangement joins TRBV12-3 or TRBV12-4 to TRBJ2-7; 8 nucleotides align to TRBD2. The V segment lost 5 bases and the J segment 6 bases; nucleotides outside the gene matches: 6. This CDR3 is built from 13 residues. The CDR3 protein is CASSPGGAGEQYF. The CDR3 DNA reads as TGTGCCAGCAGTCCCGGGGGGGCCGGCGAGCAGTACTTC.

CDR3 amino acids: CASSVGRTGANYGYTF. The CDR3 DNA reads as TGTGCCAGCAGCGTAGGGCGGACAGGGGCCAACTATGGCTACACCTTC. The V and J genes are TRBV9 and TRBJ1-2; 9 nucleotides line up with TRBD1. J lost 2 bases, V lost 0 bases, and 5 bases had no gene match. The germline CDR1 and CDR2 sequences are SGDLS and YYNGEE. The length of the CDR3 is 16 residues.

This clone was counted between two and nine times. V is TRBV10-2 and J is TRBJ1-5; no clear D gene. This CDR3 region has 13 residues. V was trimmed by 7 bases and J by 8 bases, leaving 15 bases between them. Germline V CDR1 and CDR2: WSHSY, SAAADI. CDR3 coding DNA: TGCGCCAGCACTGTGACTGTCAAGGAGCCCCAGCATTTT. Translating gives CASTVTVKEPQHF.

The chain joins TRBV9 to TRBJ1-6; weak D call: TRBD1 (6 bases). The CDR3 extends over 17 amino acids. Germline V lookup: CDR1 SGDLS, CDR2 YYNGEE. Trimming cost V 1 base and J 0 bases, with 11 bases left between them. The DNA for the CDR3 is TGTGCCAGCAGCGTATCGGGACACAGCTCCTATAATTCACCCCTCCACTTT. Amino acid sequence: CASSVSGHSSYNSPLHF.

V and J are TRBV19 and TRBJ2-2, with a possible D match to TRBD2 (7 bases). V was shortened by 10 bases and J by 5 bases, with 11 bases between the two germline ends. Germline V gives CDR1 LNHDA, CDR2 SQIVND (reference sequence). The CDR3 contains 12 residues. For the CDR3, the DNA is TGTGCCATCGAGGGGGGGACCGGGGAGCTGTTTTTT. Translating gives CAIEGGTGELFF.